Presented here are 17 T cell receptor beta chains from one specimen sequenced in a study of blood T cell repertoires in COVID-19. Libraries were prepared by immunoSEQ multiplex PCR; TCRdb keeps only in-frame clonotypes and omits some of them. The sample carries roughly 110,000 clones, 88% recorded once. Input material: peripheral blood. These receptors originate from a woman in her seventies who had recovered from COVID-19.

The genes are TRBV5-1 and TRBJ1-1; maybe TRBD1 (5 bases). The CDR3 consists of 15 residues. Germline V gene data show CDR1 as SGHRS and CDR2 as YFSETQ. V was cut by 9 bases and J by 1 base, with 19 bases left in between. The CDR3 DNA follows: TGCGCCACCACAAGGGACTCGCTTACGAACACTGAAGCTTTCTTT. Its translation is CATTRDSLTNTEAFF.

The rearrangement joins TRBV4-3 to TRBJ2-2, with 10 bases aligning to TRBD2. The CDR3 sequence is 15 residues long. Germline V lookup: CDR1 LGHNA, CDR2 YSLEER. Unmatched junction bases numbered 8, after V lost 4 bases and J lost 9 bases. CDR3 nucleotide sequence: TGCGCCAGCAGCCGCCGGGGAGCGGGGGGGCGGGAGCTGTTTTTT. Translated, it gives CASSRRGAGGRELFF.

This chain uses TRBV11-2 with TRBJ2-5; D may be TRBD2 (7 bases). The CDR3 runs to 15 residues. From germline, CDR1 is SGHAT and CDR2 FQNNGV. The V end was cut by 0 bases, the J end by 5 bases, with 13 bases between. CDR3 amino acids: CASSLEGGGGETQYF. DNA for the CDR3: TGTGCCAGCAGCTTAGAGGGGGGGGGCGGCGAGACCCAGTACTTC.

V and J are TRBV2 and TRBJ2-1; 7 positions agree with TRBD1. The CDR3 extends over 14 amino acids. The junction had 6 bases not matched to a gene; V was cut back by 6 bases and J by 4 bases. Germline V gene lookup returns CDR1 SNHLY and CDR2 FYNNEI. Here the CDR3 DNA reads TGTGCCAGCAGGGCAGGGGGATGGTACAATGAGCAGTTCTTC. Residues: CASRAGGWYNEQFF.

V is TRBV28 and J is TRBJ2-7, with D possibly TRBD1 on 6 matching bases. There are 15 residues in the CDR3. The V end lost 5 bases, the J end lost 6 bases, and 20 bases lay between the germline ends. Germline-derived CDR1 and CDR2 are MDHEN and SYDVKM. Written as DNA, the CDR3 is TGTGCCAGCAGTAACAGGGAGCATCCTATGGGCGAGCAGTACTTC. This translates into CASSNREHPMGEQYF.

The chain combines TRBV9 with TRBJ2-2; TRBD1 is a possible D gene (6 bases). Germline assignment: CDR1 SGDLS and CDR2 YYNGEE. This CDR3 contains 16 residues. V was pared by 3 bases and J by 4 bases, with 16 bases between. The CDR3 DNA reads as TGTGCCAGCAGCGCGAATTGGGGGCGGGTCACCGGGGAGCTGTTTTTT. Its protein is CASSANWGRVTGELFF.

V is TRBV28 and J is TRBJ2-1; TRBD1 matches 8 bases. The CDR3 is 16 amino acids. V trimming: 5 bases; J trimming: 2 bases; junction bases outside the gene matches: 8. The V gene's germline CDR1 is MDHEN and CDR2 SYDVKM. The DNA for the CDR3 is TGTGCCAGCAGTCCACGGGACAGGCCCACCTACAATGAGCAGTTCTTC. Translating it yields CASSPRDRPTYNEQFF.

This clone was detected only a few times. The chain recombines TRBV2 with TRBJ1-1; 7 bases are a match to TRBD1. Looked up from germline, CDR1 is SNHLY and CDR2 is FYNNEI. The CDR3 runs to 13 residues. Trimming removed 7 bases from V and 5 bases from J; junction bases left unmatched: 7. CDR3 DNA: TGTGCCAGCATTAAAGGGGGCTGGACTGAAGCTTTCTTT. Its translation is CASIKGGWTEAFF.

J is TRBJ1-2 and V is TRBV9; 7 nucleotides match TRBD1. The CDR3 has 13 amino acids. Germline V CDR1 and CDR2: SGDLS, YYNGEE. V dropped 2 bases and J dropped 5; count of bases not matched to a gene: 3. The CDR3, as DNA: TGTGCCAGCAGCGTCGGACAGGATTATGGCTACACCTTC. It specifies CASSVGQDYGYTF. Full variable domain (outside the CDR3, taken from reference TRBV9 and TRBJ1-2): DSGVTQTPKHLITATGQRVTLRCSPRSGDLSVYWYQQSLDQGLQFLIQYYNGEERAKGNILERFSAQQFPDLHSELNLSSLELGDSALYFCASSVGQDYGYTFGSGTRLTVV.

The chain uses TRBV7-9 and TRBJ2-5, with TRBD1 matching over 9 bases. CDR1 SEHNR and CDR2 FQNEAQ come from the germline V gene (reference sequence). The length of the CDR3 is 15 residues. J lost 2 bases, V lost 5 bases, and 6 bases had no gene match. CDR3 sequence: CASSPGTGWQETQYF. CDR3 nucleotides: TGTGCCAGCAGCCCAGGGACAGGGTGGCAAGAGACCCAGTACTTC.

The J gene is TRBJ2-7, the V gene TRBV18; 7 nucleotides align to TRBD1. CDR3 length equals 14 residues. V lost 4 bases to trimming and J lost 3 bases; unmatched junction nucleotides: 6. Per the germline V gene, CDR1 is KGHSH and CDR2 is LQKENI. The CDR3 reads CASSQRTGGYEQYF. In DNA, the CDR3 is TGTGCCAGCTCACAACGGACAGGCGGCTACGAGCAGTACTTC.

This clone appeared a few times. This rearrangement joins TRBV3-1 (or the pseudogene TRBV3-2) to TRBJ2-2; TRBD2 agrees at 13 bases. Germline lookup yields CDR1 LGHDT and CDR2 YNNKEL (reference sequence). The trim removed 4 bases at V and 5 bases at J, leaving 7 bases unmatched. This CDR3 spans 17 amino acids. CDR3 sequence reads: CASSPYRLAGGTGELFF. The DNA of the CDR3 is TGTGCCAGCAGCCCATACCGACTAGCGGGAGGTACCGGGGAGCTGTTTTTT.

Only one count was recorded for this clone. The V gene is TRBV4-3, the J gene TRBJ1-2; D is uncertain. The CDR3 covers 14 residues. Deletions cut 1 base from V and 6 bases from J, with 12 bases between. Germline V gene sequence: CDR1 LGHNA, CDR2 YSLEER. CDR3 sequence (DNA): TGCGCCAGCAGCCAAGTAGTTTTGTTGGATGGCTACACCTTC. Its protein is CASSQVVLLDGYTF.

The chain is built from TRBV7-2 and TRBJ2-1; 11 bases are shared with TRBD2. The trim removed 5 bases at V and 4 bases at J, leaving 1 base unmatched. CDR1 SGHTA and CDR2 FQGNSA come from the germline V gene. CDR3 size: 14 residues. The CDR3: CASSRLAGYNEQFF. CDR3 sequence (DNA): TGTGCCAGCAGCAGACTAGCGGGGTACAATGAGCAGTTCTTC.

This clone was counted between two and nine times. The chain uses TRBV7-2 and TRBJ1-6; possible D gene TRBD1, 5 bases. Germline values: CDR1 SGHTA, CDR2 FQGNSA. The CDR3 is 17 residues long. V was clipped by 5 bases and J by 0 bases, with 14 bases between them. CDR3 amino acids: CASSARQTSSYNSPLHF. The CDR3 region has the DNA TGTGCCAGCAGCGCTAGACAGACGAGCTCCTATAATTCACCCCTCCACTTT.

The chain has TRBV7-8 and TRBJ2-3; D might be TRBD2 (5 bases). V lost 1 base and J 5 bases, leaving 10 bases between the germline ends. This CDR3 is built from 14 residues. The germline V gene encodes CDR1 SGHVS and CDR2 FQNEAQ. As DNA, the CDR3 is TGTGCCAGCAGCTTAGGCTACGGGGTAGATACGCAGTATTTT. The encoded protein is CASSLGYGVDTQYF.

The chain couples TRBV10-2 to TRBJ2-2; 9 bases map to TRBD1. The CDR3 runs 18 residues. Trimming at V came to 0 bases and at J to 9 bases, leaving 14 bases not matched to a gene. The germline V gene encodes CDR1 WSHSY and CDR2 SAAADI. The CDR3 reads CASSESQGARYSIRELFF. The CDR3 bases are TGCGCCAGCAGTGAGTCACAGGGGGCGCGGTATTCTATCAGGGAGCTGTTTTTT.